These 27 T cell receptor beta chains originate from one sample sequenced in a study of blood T cells in healthy people across ages. Together with a sample-barcoded 5' primer, a J-beta primer mix was included in a second PCR lasting about 7 to 12 cycles. TCRdb re-analysed the 5' RACE reads in MiXCR, keeping a single row per CDR3 protein. The sample contains hundreds of thousands of distinct CDR3 sequences, more than 45% of which appear only once. What was sequenced was blood. Every receptor here comes from a man aged 30 to 45 in good health.

This chain uses TRBV7-8 with TRBJ2-1; unclear D gene. Germline-derived CDR1 and CDR2 are SGHVS and FQNEAQ. CDR3 length: 14 amino acids. The V end was cut by 2 bases, the J end by 8 bases, with 13 bases between. The DNA of the CDR3 is TGTGCCAGCAGCTTACCTCCCGGCGGCGATGAGCAGTTCTTC. Its translation is CASSLPPGGDEQFF.

The genes are TRBV9 and TRBJ2-1; D ambiguous. Germline CDR1 is SGDLS and CDR2 is YYNGEE. The CDR3 length is 17 residues. Trimming removed 4 bases from V and 9 bases from J, with 26 bases in between. The CDR3 coding sequence is TGTGCCAGCAGCTCAAGGATGAAGAATGTAGCCTTGAGTGAGCAGTTCTTC. Translation gives CASSSRMKNVALSEQFF.

The chain joins TRBV4-2 to TRBJ2-6, with 7 bases lining up with TRBD1. The germline V gene has CDR1 LGHNA and CDR2 YNFKEQ. The CDR3 runs to 18 residues. The trim removed 0 bases at V and 2 bases at J, leaving 7 bases unmatched. The DNA of the CDR3 is TGTGCCAGCAGCCAAGAGTCGGTAGGGGGCGCTGGGGCCAACGTCCTGACTTTC. This sequence encodes CASSQESVGGAGANVLTF.

J is TRBJ1-1 and V is TRBV20-1, with 8 bases aligning to TRBD1. The CDR3 is made up of 15 amino acids. CDR1 and CDR2 (germline): DFQATT, SNEGSKA (reference sequence). V lost 3 bases to trimming and J lost 5 bases; unmatched junction nucleotides: 11. The CDR3: CSASQAGGVGTEAFF. The CDR3 DNA is TGCAGTGCTAGTCAGGCAGGGGGCGTGGGGACTGAAGCTTTCTTT.

V gene TRBV27 combines with J gene TRBJ1-6, with TRBD1 matching 10 bases. CDR3 size: 16 residues. The J segment lost 7 bases and the V segment lost 5 bases, leaving 8 bases of the junction unmatched. Germline CDR1 is MNHEY and CDR2 is SMNVEV (reference sequence). This chain's CDR3 is CASSGRDRGLNSPLHF. The CDR3 DNA reads TGTGCCAGCAGTGGCCGGGACAGGGGTCTAAATTCACCCCTCCACTTT.

V and J are TRBV12-3 or TRBV12-4 and TRBJ2-1; 12 positions agree with TRBD1. The CDR3 consists of 18 residues. The J segment lost 7 bases and the V segment lost 4 bases, leaving 14 bases of the junction unmatched. The DNA of the CDR3 is TGTGCCAGCAGTTCCTGGGGGGCCGGGACAGGGGGCCGTAATGAGCAGTTCTTC. Residues: CASSSWGAGTGGRNEQFF.

This clonotype has a handful of counts. This chain connects TRBV12-5 to TRBJ2-3; 7 nucleotides agree with TRBD2. The germline V gene encodes CDR1 LGHNT and CDR2 FRNRAP. The CDR3 is made up of 18 amino acids. The V and J ends lost 0 bases and 3 bases, in that order; junction bases with no gene match: 12. The CDR3 protein is CASGLVRTGTTTTDTQYF. CDR3 coding DNA: TGTGCTAGTGGTTTGGTACGGACCGGGACTACTACGACAGATACGCAGTATTTT.

The chain recombines TRBV2 with TRBJ1-1; D is uncertain. The CDR3 runs 13 residues. V lost 8 bases and J 3 bases, leaving 13 bases between the germline ends. The germline V gene has CDR1 SNHLY and CDR2 FYNNEI. Here the CDR3 DNA reads TGTGCCAGCTGCGGGGTTGGGGACACTGAAGCTTTCTTT. Translation: CASCGVGDTEAFF.

This clonotype has a handful of counts. The chain couples TRBV20-1 to TRBJ2-3; D is undetermined. The length of the CDR3 is 13 residues. Germline CDR1 and CDR2: DFQATT and SNEGSKA (reference sequence). Trimming stripped 6 bases from V and 6 bases from J, with 16 bases between. CDR3 sequence (DNA): TGCAGTGCCCCGGAAGAAGAAACGGATACGCAGTATTTT. It is translated as CSAPEEETDTQYF.

This clonotype has just one count. The junction departs from germline at one end; a sequencing error may be responsible. This chain uses TRBV7-2 with TRBJ2-7, with D unclear. Germline CDR1 reads SGHTA; CDR2 reads FQGNSA. The CDR3 loop spans 14 amino acids. The CDR3 region is CASGFLNARYEQYF. The CDR3 bases are TGTGCCAGCGGCTTCCTCAATGCGCGGTACGAGCAGTACTTC. The whole variable domain, remainder taken from reference TRBV7-2 and TRBJ2-7, is GAGVSQSPSNKVTEKGKDVELRCDPISGHTALYWYRQSLGQGLEFLIYFQGNSAPDKSGLPSDRFSAERTGGSVSTLTIQRTQQEDSAVYLCASGFLNARYEQYFGPGTRLTVT.

This chain connects TRBV10-1 to TRBJ2-3; no definite D call. Germline V gene data show CDR1 as WNHNN and CDR2 as SYGVQD (reference sequence). The length of the CDR3 is 14 residues. The ends were cut back, 4 bases at V and 0 bases at J, with 8 bases in the middle. In DNA form, the CDR3 reads TGCGCCAGCAGTGCTCAGATGAGCACAGATACGCAGTATTTT. Translation: CASSAQMSTDTQYF.

This clonotype has only one observation. This sequence joins TRBV7-2 and TRBJ1-1, with D perhaps matching TRBD1 (5 bases). With 3 bases removed from V and 0 bases from J, the gap between germline ends came to 11 bases. Germline assignment: CDR1 SGHTA and CDR2 FQGNSA. The CDR3 extends over 15 amino acids. DNA of the CDR3: TGTGCCAGCAGCTTGAGACGGGGGATGAACACTGAAGCTTTCTTT. Residues: CASSLRRGMNTEAFF.

On this clonotype: This clone may be a read error of a much larger clone one base away. The rearrangement joins TRBV20-1 to TRBJ1-1, with D perhaps TRBD1 (6 bases). CDR1 and CDR2 (germline): DFQATT, SNEGSKA (reference sequence). V lost 5 bases and J 1 base, leaving 11 bases between the germline ends. This CDR3 has 13 amino acids. CDR3 loop: CSAGQGTNTEAFF. In nucleotides, the CDR3 is TGCAGTGCTGGCCAGGGGACGAACACTGAAGCTTTCTTT.

This clonotype was seen just once. An end of the junction does not agree with germline; a read error may underlie this. The chain employs TRBV15 and TRBJ2-1, with TRBD2 identical over 9 bases. The germline V gene encodes CDR1 LNHNV and CDR2 YYDKDF (reference sequence). The CDR3 contains 16 residues. The CDR3 coding sequence is TGTGCCACCAGGAGAGAGGCGGGAGGGCCAGGCAATGAGCAGTTCTTC. Its protein product is CATRREAGGPGNEQFF.

The chain has TRBV6-1 and TRBJ2-5; either TRBD1 or TRBD2 may fit D (5 bases each). V lost 3 bases to trimming and J lost 13 bases, with 24 bases between them. CDR3 size: 15 residues. Looked up from germline, CDR1 is MNHNS and CDR2 is SASEGT. This CDR3 is CASSDPGTVKHPWYF. Written as DNA, the CDR3 is TGTGCCAGCAGTGACCCCGGGACGGTCAAGCACCCCTGGTACTTC.

In its sample, this clonotype was seen a few times. J is TRBJ2-3 and V is TRBV7-3, with 12 bases aligning to TRBD2. The CDR3 has 15 residues. V shed 7 bases and J 6 bases; nucleotides not matched to a gene: 8. Germline assignment: CDR1 SGHTA and CDR2 FQGTGA. This chain's CDR3 is CASTLAGGPWDTQYF. The CDR3 coding sequence is TGTGCCAGCACCCTAGCGGGAGGGCCTTGGGATACGCAGTATTTT.

This clonotype was seen once. The rearrangement joins TRBV20-1 to TRBJ2-6, with a tentative D call TRBD2 (6 bases). The CDR3 extends over 17 amino acids. Germline V gives CDR1 DFQATT, CDR2 SNEGSKA (reference sequence). Trimming cost V 0 bases and J 2 bases, with 14 bases left between them. CDR3 residues: CSARDWTGVAGANVLTF. CDR3 sequence (DNA): TGCAGTGCTAGAGATTGGACGGGAGTAGCTGGGGCCAACGTCCTGACTTTC.

The sample holds a few counts of this clonotype. The chain uses TRBV5-1 and TRBJ2-5; D not certain. This CDR3 is built from 15 residues. Looked up from germline, CDR1 is SGHRS and CDR2 is YFSETQ. V was shortened by 0 bases and J by 1 base, with 10 bases between the two germline ends. The CDR3 nucleotides read TGCGCCAGCAGCTTGGGGGCCGTATCCCAAGAGACCCAGTACTTC. Amino acid sequence: CASSLGAVSQETQYF.

The chain is built from TRBV6-1 and TRBJ2-1; 10 bases fit TRBD2. Germline CDR1 is MNHNS and CDR2 is SASEGT. This CDR3 region has 16 residues. J lost 2 bases, V lost 6 bases, and 7 bases had no gene match. CDR3 amino acids: CASSPFTSGTYNEQFF. The CDR3, as DNA: TGTGCCAGCAGCCCATTCACTAGCGGGACCTACAATGAGCAGTTCTTC.

V usage is TRBV29-1 and J usage is TRBJ2-7; D is unclear. This CDR3 contains 12 residues. Germline V gives CDR1 SQVTM, CDR2 ANQGSEA. The V gene lost 4 bases and the J gene lost 3 bases, with 10 bases spanning the gap. CDR3 coding DNA: TGCAGCGTTGGAGCAGTCTTCTACGAGCAGTACTTC. This sequence encodes CSVGAVFYEQYF.

This clonotype was seen a few times. The rearrangement uses TRBV20-1 and TRBJ1-6; the D gene is possibly TRBD1 (5 bases). The CDR3 covers 17 residues. V gave up 0 bases and J gave up 4 bases, with 16 bases separating them. The germline gives CDR1 DFQATT, CDR2 SNEGSKA (reference sequence). The CDR3: CSARDPGGRRYNSPLHF. CDR3 bases: TGCAGTGCTAGAGACCCGGGGGGACGGAGATATAATTCACCCCTCCACTTT.

The chain is built from TRBV28 and TRBJ2-1; TRBD2 aligns across 10 bases. The CDR3 is 15 residues long. Germline assignment: CDR1 MDHEN and CDR2 SYDVKM. Trimming at V came to 5 bases and at J to 10 bases, leaving 11 bases not matched to a gene. CDR3 nucleotide sequence: TGTGCCAGCAGTATATTATCTAGCGGGAGAAACGAGCAGTTCTTC. Amino acids: CASSILSSGRNEQFF.

The V gene is TRBV10-3, the J gene TRBJ1-1; D is ambiguous. Trimming took off 3 bases at V and 0 bases at J, with 8 bases between the two ends. The CDR3 totals 14 residues. Germline CDR1 is ENHRY and CDR2 is SYGVKD. CDR3 loop: CAISDSGLNTEAFF. Written as DNA, the CDR3 is TGTGCCATCAGTGATTCCGGGTTGAACACTGAAGCTTTCTTT.

The V gene is TRBV7-9, the J gene TRBJ1-5; a possible D gene is TRBD1 (6 bases). Trimming left V 5 bases short and J 6 bases short, with 17 bases between. Germline CDR1 reads SEHNR; CDR2 reads FQNEAQ (reference sequence). This CDR3 comprises 15 residues. The CDR3 nucleotides are TGTGCCAGCAGCGGTACGACAGGTCCCCCTCAGCCCCAGCATTTT. As protein: CASSGTTGPPQPQHF.

The chain links TRBV3-1 to TRBJ2-4; TRBD1 matches at 8 bases. Trimming took 0 bases from V and 13 from J; bases not matched to a gene: 11. This CDR3 has 15 amino acids. The germline CDR1 and CDR2 sequences are LGHDT and YNNKEL (reference sequence). This CDR3 is CASSQDRVRGHEQYF. The CDR3 nucleotides read TGTGCCAGCAGCCAAGATCGTGTCAGGGGGCATGAGCAGTACTTC.

The chain carries TRBV28 and TRBJ2-1; D could derive from TRBD1 or TRBD2 (5 bases each). V was shortened by 6 bases and J by 5 bases, with 20 bases between the two germline ends. CDR1 MDHEN and CDR2 SYDVKM come from the germline V gene. This CDR3 region has 16 residues. The CDR3 DNA reads as TGTGCCAGCAGGCAGGACTGGACACCGGGTAACAATGAGCAGTTCTTC. As protein: CASRQDWTPGNNEQFF.

The genes are TRBV15 and TRBJ2-7; D ambiguous. The CDR3 has 13 residues. Trimming cost V 3 bases and J 2 bases, with 8 bases left between them. Germline CDR1 and CDR2: LNHNV and YYDKDF (reference sequence). The CDR3 is CATSSKPTYEQYF. CDR3 bases: TGTGCCACCAGCAGTAAGCCGACCTACGAGCAGTACTTC.